The present T cell receptor beta chain was sequenced within a study of CD8 T cells in ankylosing spondylitis. Whole-study findings and limits: Matched ankylosing spondylitis synovial fluid reportedly contained a significantly enriched population of disease-linked clones. Typical of ankylosing spondylitis blood, it appeared, was a TCR beta motif of under 10 highly homologous variants.

The CDR3 extends over 14 amino acids. V gave up 5 bases and J gave up 4 bases, with 14 bases separating them. Details on this clonotype: Its antigen is still unknown.

One entry per CDR3 protein results from TCRdb running MiXCR on the 5' RACE reads. Among 250,000 to 350,000 distinct CDR3 sequences listed, roughly 20% were seen once. Specimen: blood, either unsorted or a sorted T cell fraction (not recorded which). The clonotype originates from a male donor with ankylosing spondylitis or in good health (not recorded which). The V and J genes are TRBV12-3 or TRBV12-4 and TRBJ1-1, with D uncertain. The CDR3 reads CASSPAPLPTEAFF. The CDR3, as DNA: TGTGCCAGCAGTCCGGCCCCTCTTCCCACTGAAGCTTTCTTT.